This T cell receptor beta chain was recovered during a study of blood T cells in healthy people across ages. A second PCR of 7 to 11 cycles used a sample-barcoded 5' primer and a J-beta primer mix. One entry per CDR3 protein, called by TCRdb with MiXCR from the 5' RACE reads. The table has approximately 800,000 distinct CDR3 sequences, more than 25% seen once. The CDR3 consists of 16 residues. Germline CDR1 is SGHRS and CDR2 is YFSETQ. Trimming removed 0 bases at V and 2 bases at J, with 11 bases between. This sample was shared with a second study, whose subject was T cells of mothers and their children.

Source material: blood. The clonotype comes from a boy between 10 and 17 years old in good health. The chain links TRBV5-1 to TRBJ2-2, with D unclear. The CDR3, as DNA: TGCGCCAGCAGCTTGGGGATCAGTCCTAACACCGGGGAGCTGTTTTTT. It yields the protein CASSLGISPNTGELFF.